This T cell receptor beta chain was sequenced for a study of blood T cell repertoires in COVID-19. At the level of the study: COVID-19 samples from acute and convalescent phases originated in the United States, Italy and Spain. From T cells, B-cell-depleted T cells, or PBMCs came the material, which was cDNA or gDNA.

Seattle's cohort entered during active infection and was followed longitudinally. Clones were read by immunoSEQ multiplex PCR, and TCRdb kept only the in-frame ones, dropping some. The sample consists of 300,000 to 350,000 clones, approximately 90% of them appearing once. The source material was peripheral blood. The clonotype was recovered from a young woman with COVID-19, enrolled during active disease.

The CDR3 nucleotides read TGTGCCAGCAGCCACCGGGGAAACAATGAGCAGTTCTTC. Protein sequence: CASSHRGNNEQFF. This rearrangement joins TRBV21-1 to TRBJ2-1; the table's D call, TRBD2, was not checked against the DNA. TRBV21-1 is shown as a pseudogene. CDR3 length: 13 amino acids.